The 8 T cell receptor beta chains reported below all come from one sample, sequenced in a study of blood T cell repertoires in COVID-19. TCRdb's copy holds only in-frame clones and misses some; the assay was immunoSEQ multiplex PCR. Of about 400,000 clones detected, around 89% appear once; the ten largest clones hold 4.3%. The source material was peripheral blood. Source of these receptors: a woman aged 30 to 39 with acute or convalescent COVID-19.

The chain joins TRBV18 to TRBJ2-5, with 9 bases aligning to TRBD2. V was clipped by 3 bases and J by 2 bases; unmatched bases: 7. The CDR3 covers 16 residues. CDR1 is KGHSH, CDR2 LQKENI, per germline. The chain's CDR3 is CASSPTRGGLQETQYF. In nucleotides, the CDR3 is TGTGCCAGCTCACCTACGCGGGGGGGCCTTCAAGAGACCCAGTACTTC.

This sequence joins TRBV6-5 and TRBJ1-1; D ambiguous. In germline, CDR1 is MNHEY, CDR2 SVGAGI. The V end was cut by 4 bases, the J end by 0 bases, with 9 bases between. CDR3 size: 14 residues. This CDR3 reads CASSFEEMNTEAFF. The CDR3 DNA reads TGTGCCAGCAGTTTCGAGGAGATGAACACTGAAGCTTTCTTT.

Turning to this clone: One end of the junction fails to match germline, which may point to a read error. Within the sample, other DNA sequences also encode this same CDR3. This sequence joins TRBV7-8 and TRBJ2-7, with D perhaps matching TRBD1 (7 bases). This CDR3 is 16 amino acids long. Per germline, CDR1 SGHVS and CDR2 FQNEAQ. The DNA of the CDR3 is TGTGCTAGCAGCTACGGGGACTTAAGACAGGGTGGCGAGCAGTACTTC. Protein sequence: CASSYGDLRQGGEQYF.

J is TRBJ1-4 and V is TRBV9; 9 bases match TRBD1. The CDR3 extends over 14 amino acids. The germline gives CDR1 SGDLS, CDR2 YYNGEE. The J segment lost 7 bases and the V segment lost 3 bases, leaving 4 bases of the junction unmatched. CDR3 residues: CASSEGQGGEKLFF. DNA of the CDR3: TGTGCCAGCAGCGAGGGACAGGGAGGTGAAAAACTGTTTTTT.

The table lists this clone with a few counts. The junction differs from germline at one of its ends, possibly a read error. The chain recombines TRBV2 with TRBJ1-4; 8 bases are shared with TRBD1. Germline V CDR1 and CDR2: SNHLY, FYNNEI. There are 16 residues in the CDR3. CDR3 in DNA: TGTGCCAGCAGTGAGAGGGGGACCGGGACAGGCCTTCCTCTCGGGTTT. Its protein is CASSERGTGTGLPLGF.

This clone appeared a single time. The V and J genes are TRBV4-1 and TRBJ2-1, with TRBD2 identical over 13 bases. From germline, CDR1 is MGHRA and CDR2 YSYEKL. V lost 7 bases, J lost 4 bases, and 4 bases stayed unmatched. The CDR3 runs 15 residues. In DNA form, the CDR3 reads TGCGCCAGCACGGGGGGACTAGCGGGATACAATGAGCAGTTCTTC. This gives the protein CASTGGLAGYNEQFF.

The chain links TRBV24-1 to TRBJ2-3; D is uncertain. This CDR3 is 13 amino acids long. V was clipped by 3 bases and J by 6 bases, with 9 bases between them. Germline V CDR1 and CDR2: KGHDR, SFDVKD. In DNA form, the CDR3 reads TGTGCCACCAGTGATCCCCCCCGGGATACGCAGTATTTT. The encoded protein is CATSDPPRDTQYF.

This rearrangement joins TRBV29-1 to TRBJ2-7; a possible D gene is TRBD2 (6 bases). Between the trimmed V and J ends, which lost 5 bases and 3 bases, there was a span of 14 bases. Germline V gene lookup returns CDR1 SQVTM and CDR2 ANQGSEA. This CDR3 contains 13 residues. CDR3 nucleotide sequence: TGCAGCGTTAAAAACGCGGGATACTACGAGCAGTACTTC. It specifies CSVKNAGYYEQYF.